The sequence of this TCR beta chain was determined in a study of blood T cells in healthy people across ages. The study's findings and limits: More naive CD4+ cells and higher diversity marked long-lived donors relative to aged donors.

V was trimmed by 10 bases and J by 10 bases, leaving 23 bases between them. The CDR3 has 14 amino acids. The germline V gene has CDR1 LNHDA and CDR2 SQIVND (reference sequence). The authors ran a second PCR of about 6 to 11 cycles using a sample-barcoded 5' primer and a J-beta primer mix. Each cDNA molecule was tagged by a template-switch adaptor with 12 random nucleotides. Sequencing of every sample gave 3 million or more CDR3-containing paired-end reads. Via MiXCR, TCRdb re-called the 5' RACE reads, giving one row per CDR3 protein. The data hold about 720,000 distinct CDR3 sequences, with roughly 20% observed a single time. This clonotype was seen repeatedly, ten times or more. Its antigen is unknown.

The chain links TRBV19 to TRBJ1-5, with D unclear. The specimen was blood. This receptor was taken from a man between 65 and 85 years old in good health. CDR3 residues: CATSRRQDDRPQHF. CDR3 coding DNA: TGTGCCACCTCACGACGGCAGGATGATCGACCCCAGCATTTT. Looking up the rest from reference TRBV19 and TRBJ1-5 gives the full variable domain: DGGITQSPKYLFRKEGQNVTLSCEQNLNHDAMYWYRQDPGQGLRLIYYSQIVNDFQKGDIAEGYSVSREKKESFPLTVTSAQKNPTAFYLCATSRRQDDRPQHFGDGTRLSIL.